In its sample, the clone carrying this T cell receptor beta chain was seen a few times. Its specificity is not known. TCRdb analysed the RT-PCR reads with MiXCR anew, one entry per CDR3 protein. The sample has about 180,000 distinct CDR3 sequences, about 10% seen once; the top ten hold about a tenth. This entry belongs to a study of response to subunit inactivated influenza vaccine. Study conclusions and caveats: Each seasonal influenza vaccination recruits few new T cells, the authors suggested.

Germline V lookup: CDR1 MNHNS, CDR2 SASEGT. This CDR3 has 15 residues. The V end was cut by 5 bases, the J end by 5 bases, with 17 bases between. Sequenced here: non-naive T cells sorted from PBMCs, sampled on the day of vaccination. This chain joins TRBV6-1 and TRBJ2-3; possibly TRBD2 for D (5 bases). This TCR was recovered from a man aged 50 or older who received an inactivated influenza vaccine. Written as DNA, the CDR3 is TGTGCCAGCAGTCCCGGTCTATTGGGGAGAGATACGCAGTATTTT. Translating gives CASSPGLLGRDTQYF.